This entry describes one T cell receptor (beta chain). Its antigen is currently unknown. The sample originates from a study of glioma-infiltrating T cells. Study-level results: Above-expected tissue-blood divergence occurred in all gliomas, most in low-grade ones. CDR3 overlap between tissue and blood was very small.

The iRepertoire nested amplicon-rescue multiplex PCR amplified TCR alpha and beta CDR3s from RNA. For one-step reverse transcription and amplification, about 85-400 ng of tissue mRNA or PBMC total RNA was used. MiXCR, run by TCRdb on the multiplex PCR reads, gives a single entry per CDR3 protein. The table has under 150,000 distinct CDR3 sequences, approximately 39% seen once; the top ten hold around 18%. The V gene's germline CDR1 is SNHLY and CDR2 FYNNEI. Deletions cut 7 bases from V and 4 bases from J, with 14 bases between. The CDR3 contains 14 residues. Specimen: glioma tissue, nonneoplastic brain tissue, or PBMCs (not recorded which). The chain uses TRBV2 and TRBJ1-5; D call uncertain. The TCR comes from a human donor with low-grade glioma or glioblastoma, undergoing nonglioma brain surgery, or in good health (not recorded which). The CDR3 nucleotides are TGTGCCAGCACGGGTGTCGATGGAAATCAGCCCCAGCATTTT. It is translated as CASTGVDGNQPQHF.